The 32 T cell receptor beta chains below all came from one sample that was sequenced in a study of Ad26.COV2.S vaccination and SARS-CoV-2 variants. TCRdb's table, derived via immunoSEQ multiplex PCR, lists solely in-frame clones and lacks some. In the table there are approximately 460,000 clones, roughly nine tenths of which are singletons. The sample's treatment: about 20 received Ad26.COV2.S at low or high dose, single or two shots; 5 received placebo; per-sample allocation not given. Sampling occurred on day 63 after the first vaccine or placebo injection. Here the sequenced sample was peripheral blood, taken in a trial of Ad26.COV2.S vaccine versus placebo. All receptors come from a person between 18 and 65 years old who received the Ad26.COV2.S COVID-19 vaccine or a placebo.

The chain uses TRBV7-3 and TRBJ2-1; the D gene is possibly TRBD1 (7 bases). V lost 5 bases and J lost 5, with 10 bases in between. The length of the CDR3 is 13 residues. The germline V gene has CDR1 SGHTA and CDR2 FQGTGA. As DNA, the CDR3 is TGTGCCAGCAGCGCGGGGACAGACAATGAGCAGTTCTTC. Protein product: CASSAGTDNEQFF.

The sample holds one count of this clone. The gene calls are TRBV12-3 or TRBV12-4 and TRBJ1-2; 9 bases line up with TRBD1. The CDR3 length is 13 residues. V lost 6 bases and J lost 7; bases outside the gene matches: 6. The CDR3 DNA is TGTGCCAGCAGCCGGGACAGGGATTCTGGCTACACCTTC. Translating it yields CASSRDRDSGYTF.

The chain joins TRBV28 to TRBJ1-1; TRBD1 is a possible D gene (5 bases). The CDR3 contains 13 residues. Germline V CDR1 and CDR2: MDHEN, SYDVKM. Trimming removed 3 bases from V and 13 bases from J, with 18 bases in between. This CDR3 is CASSLDFVGRSFF. CDR3 DNA sequence: TGTGCCAGCAGTTTGGATTTTGTGGGACGGAGTTTCTTT. Complete variable domain (other parts from reference TRBV28 and TRBJ1-1): DVKVTQSSRYLVKRTGEKVFLECVQDMDHENMFWYRQDPGLGLRLIYFSYDVKMKEKGDIPEGYSVSREKKERFSLILESASTNQTSMYLCASSLDFVGRSFFGQGTRLTVV.

The chain recombines TRBV27 with TRBJ2-3; 7 nucleotides align to TRBD2. This CDR3 spans 15 amino acids. Germline V gene lookup returns CDR1 MNHEY and CDR2 SMNVEV (reference sequence). Trimming at V came to 5 bases and at J to 2 bases, leaving 7 bases not matched to a gene. The CDR3 sequence: CASSPERDPTDTQYF. The CDR3 DNA is TGTGCCAGCAGTCCAGAGCGGGATCCCACAGATACGCAGTATTTT.

V and J are TRBV15 and TRBJ2-7; 13 positions match TRBD2. This CDR3 is 15 amino acids long. The V segment lost 5 bases and the J segment 3 bases; nucleotides outside the gene matches: 4. Germline CDR1 is LNHNV and CDR2 is YYDKDF (reference sequence). The CDR3 sequence is CATSPGLAGSYEQYF. The CDR3 DNA follows: TGTGCCACCAGCCCGGGACTAGCGGGAAGCTACGAGCAGTACTTC.

The V call is TRBV7-4, the J call TRBJ2-7; TRBD2 matches at 8 bases. In germline, CDR1 is SGHVT, CDR2 SQSDAQ. This CDR3 spans 13 amino acids. V was clipped by 7 bases and J by 6 bases; unmatched bases: 8. The CDR3 DNA is TGTGCCAGCACCCCCGGGGGGGGCTGCGAGCAGTACTTC. This translates into CASTPGGGCEQYF.

This sequence joins TRBV7-3 and TRBJ1-2; possibly TRBD1 for D (6 bases). Germline V lookup: CDR1 SGHTA, CDR2 FQGTGA. Trimming removed 4 bases from V and 7 bases from J, with 16 bases in between. CDR3 length: 14 residues. CDR3 in amino acids: CASSSARGFGGYTF. CDR3 bases: TGTGCCAGCAGCTCCGCTAGGGGGTTCGGTGGCTACACCTTC.

The chain combines TRBV18 with TRBJ1-3; D may be TRBD1 (5 bases). V was pared by 4 bases and J by 0 bases, with 10 bases between. CDR3 length: 15 residues. Germline V gene lookup returns CDR1 KGHSH and CDR2 LQKENI. The DNA for the CDR3 is TGTGCCAGCTCACTTCACCAGGGCTCTGGAAACACCATATATTTT. This translates into CASSLHQGSGNTIYF.

This chain links TRBV4-2 with TRBJ2-3, with TRBD2 matching 9 bases. Per germline, CDR1 LGHNA and CDR2 YNFKEQ. V trimming: 2 bases; J trimming: 6 bases; junction bases outside the gene matches: 15. CDR3 length: 18 residues. The CDR3 loop reads CASSQLTRGGGLEDTQYF. CDR3 DNA sequence: TGTGCCAGCAGCCAACTTACGCGCGGGGGGGGCCTGGAGGATACGCAGTATTTT.

The chain couples TRBV6-1 to TRBJ2-5; 7 bases line up with TRBD2. This CDR3 has 16 amino acids. Germline V gene data show CDR1 as MNHNS and CDR2 as SASEGT. V gave up 2 bases and J gave up 4 bases; unmatched junction bases: 10. For the CDR3, the DNA is TGTGCCAGCAGTGAAATAGGGGCGGGAGTAATAGAGACCCAGTACTTC. It specifies CASSEIGAGVIETQYF.

This clone was seen a single time. The rearrangement links TRBV6-5 to TRBJ1-1; D remains ambiguous. The CDR3 spans 15 residues. Trimming cost V 4 bases and J 9 bases, with 21 bases left between them. Germline V lookup: CDR1 MNHEY, CDR2 SVGAGI. The CDR3 DNA reads as TGTGCCAGCAGTTCTTCTCTCAGTTGGGAGCCCCAAGCTTTCTTT. Protein: CASSSSLSWEPQAFF.

The J gene is TRBJ2-7, the V gene TRBV6-5; D gene unclear. Trimming removed 8 bases from V and 2 bases from J, with 13 bases in between. Germline V gives CDR1 MNHEY, CDR2 SVGAGI. The CDR3 runs to 13 residues. CDR3 sequence reads: CASQFKPTYEQYF. The CDR3, as DNA: TGTGCCAGCCAATTTAAGCCGACCTACGAGCAGTACTTC.

The V gene is TRBV7-9, the J gene TRBJ2-5; TRBD2 aligns across 12 bases. CDR3 length equals 18 residues. The V gene end was trimmed by 8 bases and the J gene end by 5 bases; junction bases not matched to a gene: 18. Germline V lookup: CDR1 SEHNR, CDR2 FQNEAQ (reference sequence). The CDR3 spells CASGSGTSGPLTGETQYF. CDR3 in DNA: TGTGCCAGCGGATCCGGGACTAGCGGGCCCCTGACTGGGGAGACCCAGTACTTC.

V gene TRBV29-1 combines with J gene TRBJ1-2, with 9 bases that match TRBD1. J gave up 6 bases and V 8 bases, and 7 bases lay outside the gene matches. The CDR3 runs 12 residues. Germline V gene lookup returns CDR1 SQVTM and CDR2 ANQGSEA. As DNA, the CDR3 is TGCAGCCCCAGGGACAGGGAAAATGGCTACACCTTC. This sequence encodes CSPRDRENGYTF.

The V and J genes are TRBV20-1 and TRBJ1-5; 7 bases map to TRBD1. The germline V gene encodes CDR1 DFQATT and CDR2 SNEGSKA (reference sequence). Trimming at V came to 6 bases and at J to 6 bases, leaving 2 bases not matched to a gene. CDR3 length equals 11 residues. CDR3 in DNA: TGCAGTGCGTCAGGGGGTCAGCCCCAGCATTTT. Its protein product is CSASGGQPQHF.

The chain recombines TRBV12-2 with TRBJ2-7. TRBV12-2 is reported as a pseudogene. The CDR3 length is 15 residues. The CDR3 loop is CASRLPAHVSYEQYF. CDR3 nucleotides: TGTGCAAGTCGCTTACCCGCCCATGTTTCCTACGAGCAGTACTTC.

The chain recombines TRBV6-2 or TRBV6-3 with TRBJ2-1; D is unclear. The CDR3 totals 13 residues. V shed 5 bases and J shed 4 bases, with 9 bases lying between them. Germline V gene data show CDR1 as MNHEY and CDR2 as SVGEGT. This chain's CDR3 is CASSTAKYNEQFF. The DNA for the CDR3 is TGTGCCAGCAGTACAGCAAAATACAATGAGCAGTTCTTC.

The chain links TRBV19 to TRBJ2-1; 9 nucleotides match TRBD2. Germline CDR1 and CDR2: LNHDA and SQIVND (reference sequence). The V gene end was trimmed by 3 bases and the J gene end by 6 bases; junction bases not matched to a gene: 3. The CDR3 extends over 14 amino acids. CDR3 in DNA: TGTGCCAGTAGTATTGGCGGGGGGGCCAATGAGCAGTTCTTC. This sequence encodes CASSIGGGANEQFF.

This clone was observed a few times. The CDR3 protein is CASSHPGTEHYEQYF. The CDR3 DNA sequence: TGCGCCAGCAGCCACCCCGGGACAGAACACTACGAGCAGTACTTC. The chain combines TRBV4-1 with TRBJ2-7, with 7 bases identical to TRBD1. Germline V gene sequence: CDR1 MGHRA, CDR2 YSYEKL. Trimming at V came to 3 bases and at J to 3 bases, leaving 8 bases not matched to a gene. This CDR3 has 15 amino acids.

The chain employs TRBV6-2 or TRBV6-3 and TRBJ2-3; possible D gene TRBD2, 6 bases. The length of the CDR3 is 17 residues. Looked up from germline, CDR1 is MNHEY and CDR2 is SVGEGT. V lost 5 bases to trimming and J lost 0 bases, with 18 bases between them. The CDR3 loop reads CASSPHIAAGSTDTQYF. CDR3 DNA: TGTGCCAGCAGTCCCCATATAGCGGCAGGTAGCACAGATACGCAGTATTTT.

Only a few counts were recorded for this clone. The gene calls are TRBV19 and TRBJ1-5, with D hard to call. CDR1 LNHDA and CDR2 SQIVND come from the germline V gene (reference sequence). The CDR3 has 14 residues. V lost 8 bases to trimming and J lost 3 bases, with 14 bases between them. The CDR3 sequence: CASAGGPLNQPQHF. As DNA, the CDR3 is TGTGCCAGTGCCGGTGGCCCCCTCAATCAGCCCCAGCATTTT.

The V call is TRBV29-1, the J call TRBJ1-5; 7 nucleotides match TRBD1. This CDR3 spans 15 amino acids. V lost 4 bases, J lost 2 bases, and 8 bases stayed unmatched. Germline CDR1 reads SQVTM; CDR2 reads ANQGSEA. This chain's CDR3 is CSVGPTGIGNQPQHF. CDR3 sequence (DNA): TGCAGCGTTGGACCGACAGGGATCGGCAATCAGCCCCAGCATTTT.

This chain links TRBV28 with TRBJ1-1, with D hard to call. The CDR3 loop spans 14 amino acids. Germline V gene data show CDR1 as MDHEN and CDR2 as SYDVKM. Trimming stripped 6 bases from V and 1 base from J, with 12 bases between. Here the CDR3 reads CASSLDGRNTEAFF. In DNA form, the CDR3 reads TGTGCCAGCAGCCTGGACGGGAGGAACACTGAAGCTTTCTTT.

This rearrangement joins TRBV6-5 to TRBJ2-1, with TRBD2 identical over 9 bases. Trimming cost V 6 bases and J 9 bases; bases outside gene matches: 9. Germline CDR1 MNHEY, CDR2 SVGAGI. This CDR3 is built from 14 residues. The CDR3 protein is CASRGLAGSGEQFF. As DNA, the CDR3 is TGTGCCAGCAGGGGGCTAGCGGGATCCGGTGAGCAGTTCTTC.

The V and J genes are TRBV30 and TRBJ1-1; 8 nucleotides agree with TRBD1. The CDR3 is 14 amino acids. Germline CDR1 reads GTSNPN; CDR2 reads SVGIG (reference sequence). Unmatched junction bases numbered 1, after V lost 0 bases and J lost 1 base. Written as DNA, the CDR3 is TGTGCCTGGAGTGTAGGGACAGGGAACACTGAAGCTTTCTTT. Protein sequence: CAWSVGTGNTEAFF.

The rearrangement joins TRBV7-9 to TRBJ1-1; 8 nucleotides agree with TRBD1. V dropped 0 bases and J dropped 11; count of bases not matched to a gene: 8. From germline, CDR1 is SEHNR and CDR2 FQNEAQ (reference sequence). The CDR3 is made up of 14 amino acids. The CDR3 region is CASSLAWTGFSAFF. CDR3 coding DNA: TGTGCCAGCAGCTTAGCGTGGACAGGGTTTTCGGCTTTCTTT.

This chain joins TRBV6-4 and TRBJ2-1; 11 bases match TRBD2. Looked up from germline, CDR1 is MRHNA and CDR2 is SNTAGT. J was trimmed by 6 bases and V by 2 bases; bases with no gene match: 12. The CDR3 totals 18 residues. CDR3 coding DNA: TGTGCCAGCAGTGACACCCTAGCACTAGCGGGGGATTTCAATGAGCAGTTCTTC. Protein product: CASSDTLALAGDFNEQFF.

The count of this clone is one. This chain connects TRBV19 to TRBJ2-7, with 11 bases matching TRBD2. The V gene's germline CDR1 is LNHDA and CDR2 SQIVND (reference sequence). The CDR3 covers 17 residues. Unmatched junction bases numbered 10, after V lost 5 bases and J lost 1 base. The CDR3 protein is CASSSLPGTSGSYEQYF. For the CDR3, the DNA is TGTGCCAGTAGTTCTTTGCCCGGGACTAGCGGTTCCTACGAGCAGTACTTC.

This chain uses TRBV19 with TRBJ2-2; 9 bases line up with TRBD1. Germline V gives CDR1 LNHDA, CDR2 SQIVND (reference sequence). The CDR3 has 18 amino acids. J was trimmed by 1 base and V by 0 bases; bases with no gene match: 6. In nucleotides, the CDR3 is TGTGCCAGTAGTATAGATGCGGGGACAGGGTTGAACACCGGGGAGCTGTTTTTT. Translated, it gives CASSIDAGTGLNTGELFF.

The rearrangement links TRBV28 to TRBJ2-7; TRBD1 matches 11 bases. Losses at the gene ends were 5 bases for V and 3 bases for J; bases not matched to a gene: 6. The germline V gene has CDR1 MDHEN and CDR2 SYDVKM. The CDR3 totals 15 residues. The CDR3 DNA follows: TGTGCCAGCAGTACAACCGGGACAGGGGGCTACGAGCAGTACTTC. Its translation is CASSTTGTGGYEQYF.

The V and J genes are TRBV19 and TRBJ2-1, with D possibly matching TRBD1 (5 bases). V lost 8 bases, J lost 3 bases, and 11 bases lay in between. This CDR3 comprises 13 residues. Germline assignment: CDR1 LNHDA and CDR2 SQIVND (reference sequence). The chain's CDR3 is CASSQTDYNEQFF. The CDR3 DNA reads TGTGCCAGTTCCCAGACAGACTACAATGAGCAGTTCTTC.

The gene calls are TRBV11-2 and TRBJ1-1, with TRBD1 matching over 8 bases. The ends lost 5 bases at V and 11 bases at J; junction bases unmatched: 16. The germline gives CDR1 SGHAT, CDR2 FQNNGV. The length of the CDR3 is 15 residues. In nucleotides, the CDR3 is TGTGCCAGCAGCCCCCAGTTACCAGGGGGCATTGACGCTTTCTTT. This codes for CASSPQLPGGIDAFF.